These 31 T cell receptor beta chains originate from one sample sequenced in a study of T cells in Graves' hyperthyroidism and ophthalmopathy. The CDR3 regions of TCR beta were amplified from RNA transcripts. TCR CDR3 underwent first-round RT-PCR with the HTBI primer set. MiXCR, run by TCRdb on the multiplex PCR reads, gives a single entry per CDR3 protein. The sample holds some 360,000 distinct CDR3 sequences, around 18% seen once. The sequenced sample consisted of blood. The receptor set was obtained from a woman aged 40 to 50 with Graves' ophthalmopathy.

This clonotype showed up many times. The rearrangement joins TRBV29-1 to TRBJ2-7; no firm D call. Per the germline V gene, CDR1 is SQVTM and CDR2 is ANQGSEA. The germline V and J ends were trimmed by 6 bases and 4 bases, with 19 bases remaining between them. The CDR3 extends over 14 amino acids. CDR3 DNA: TGCAGCGTGAGCACAGAAGGGTGGGCGTACGAGCAGTACTTC. This sequence encodes CSVSTEGWAYEQYF.

The table lists this clonotype with many counts. V is TRBV6-5 and J is TRBJ1-5, with TRBD1 matching 7 bases. Trimming at V came to 4 bases and at J to 0 bases, leaving 3 bases not matched to a gene. Germline V lookup: CDR1 MNHEY, CDR2 SVGAGI. CDR3 length: 15 residues. In DNA, the CDR3 is TGTGCCAGCAGTTCAGGGGGTCCTAGCAATCAGCCCCAGCATTTT. Protein sequence: CASSSGGPSNQPQHF.

Ten or more counts support this clonotype. The chain joins TRBV5-1 to TRBJ2-7; 7 nucleotides line up with TRBD1. After removal of 5 bases from V and 3 bases from J, the junction contained 8 bases not matched to a gene. Germline CDR1 reads SGHRS; CDR2 reads YFSETQ. The CDR3 consists of 14 residues. CDR3 sequence reads: CASRYRGNGYEQYF. The CDR3 DNA reads as TGCGCCAGCAGGTACAGGGGCAATGGCTACGAGCAGTACTTC. Using reference TRBV5-1 and TRBJ2-7 for the parts outside the CDR3, the full variable domain is KAGVTQTPRYLIKTRGQQVTLSCSPISGHRSVSWYQQTPGQGLQFLFEYFSETQRNKGNFPGRFSGRQFSNSRSEMNVSTLELGDSALYLCASRYRGNGYEQYFGPGTRLTVT.

This clonotype was picked up many times. A much larger clone lies one base from this, so it may be a read error. A read error is likely, as this CDR3 ends without the conserved phenylalanine or tryptophan. The gene calls are TRBV12-3 or TRBV12-4 and TRBJ1-2; a weak D match, TRBD1 (5 bases). V lost 8 bases to trimming and J lost 1 base, with 14 bases between them. The CDR3 length is 14 residues. The CDR3, as DNA: TGTGCCAGCCATAAGAAGGGGTTTAACTATGGCTACACCCTC. Protein sequence: CASHKKGFNYGYTL.

This clonotype came up once. The V and J genes are TRBV4-3 and TRBJ2-2; D unresolved. The CDR3 has 13 amino acids. Trimming left V 4 bases short and J 6 bases short, with 9 bases between. Germline CDR1 and CDR2: LGHNA and YSLEER. CDR3 sequence reads: CASSPSSAGELFF. The CDR3 DNA follows: TGCGCCAGCAGCCCATCCAGTGCCGGGGAGCTGTTTTTT.

This clonotype has a count of ten or more. A much larger clonotype is one base distant, so this may be a read error. This chain joins TRBV13 and TRBJ2-7; 8 positions match TRBD1. Unmatched junction bases numbered 6, after V lost 6 bases and J lost 5 bases. Germline V lookup: CDR1 PRHDT, CDR2 FYEKMQ (reference sequence). This CDR3 contains 13 residues. The CDR3 DNA reads as TGTGCCAGCAGAGGCGACAGGGGCGACGAGCAGTACTTC. This translates into CASRGDRGDEQYF. Variable domain in full (rest from reference TRBV13 and TRBJ2-7): AAGVIQSPRHLIKEKRETATLKCYPIPRHDTVYWYQQGPGQDPQFLISFYEKMQSDKGSIPDRFSAQQFSDYHSELNMSSLELGDSALYFCASRGDRGDEQYFGPGTRLTVT.

This clonotype was detected many times. The rearrangement links TRBV19 to TRBJ2-2, with TRBD2 matching over 11 bases. From germline, CDR1 is LNHDA and CDR2 SQIVND (reference sequence). The CDR3 contains 18 residues. The V gene end was trimmed by 0 bases and the J gene end by 1 base; junction bases not matched to a gene: 4. CDR3 protein: CASSIDRLAGGNTGELFF. For the CDR3, the DNA is TGTGCCAGTAGTATAGATCGCCTAGCGGGAGGGAACACCGGGGAGCTGTTTTTT.

This clonotype was seen ten or more times. The J gene is TRBJ2-2, the V gene TRBV20-1; D remains ambiguous. The germline V gene has CDR1 DFQATT and CDR2 SNEGSKA (reference sequence). V lost 5 bases and J lost 6, with 13 bases in between. The CDR3 is made up of 13 amino acids. In DNA form, the CDR3 reads TGCAGTGCTTCCGGACGGGTTTCCGGGGAGCTGTTTTTT. It yields the protein CSASGRVSGELFF.

The sample holds many counts of this clonotype. The gene calls are TRBV15 and TRBJ1-1; TRBD1 matches 9 bases. V trimming: 0 bases; J trimming: 6 bases; junction bases outside the gene matches: 5. CDR3 length: 15 amino acids. Germline CDR1 LNHNV, CDR2 YYDKDF (reference sequence). CDR3 sequence reads: CATSRDGGQGPEAFF. The CDR3 DNA reads TGTGCCACCAGCAGAGATGGAGGACAGGGGCCTGAAGCTTTCTTT.

The gene calls are TRBV28 and TRBJ2-7; no definite D call. Germline CDR1 MDHEN, CDR2 SYDVKM. The V end was cut by 3 bases, the J end by 6 bases, with 6 bases between. This CDR3 comprises 11 residues. The CDR3 here is CASSFVAEQYF. The CDR3 nucleotides are TGTGCCAGCAGTTTCGTTGCCGAGCAGTACTTC.

This clonotype came up many times. The chain recombines TRBV2 with TRBJ2-7; perhaps TRBD1 as D (5 bases). The CDR3 is 13 amino acids. Germline V lookup: CDR1 SNHLY, CDR2 FYNNEI. V was trimmed by 3 bases and J by 7 bases, leaving 13 bases between them. The CDR3 loop is CASSDRVLKEQYF. CDR3 nucleotide sequence: TGTGCCAGCAGTGACAGGGTTTTGAAAGAGCAGTACTTC.

This clonotype has at least ten counts. The chain employs TRBV9 and TRBJ1-2, with D perhaps TRBD1 (5 bases). This CDR3 comprises 16 residues. The germline V and J ends were trimmed by 4 bases and 4 bases, with 20 bases remaining between them. Germline CDR1 SGDLS, CDR2 YYNGEE. The CDR3 loop is CASSNSSLDSLYGYTF. The CDR3 nucleotides are TGTGCCAGCAGCAATTCTTCCCTTGACAGCCTCTATGGCTACACCTTC.

This clonotype was seen repeatedly, ten times or more. CDR3 nucleotides: TGTGCCAGCAGTTACGGTGGCATCTCCTACGAGCAGTACTTC. This sequence encodes CASSYGGISYEQYF. The chain has TRBV6-2 or TRBV6-3 and TRBJ2-7; D gene ambiguous. The length of the CDR3 is 14 residues. The V and J ends lost 2 bases and 0 bases respectively, with 8 bases between them. Looked up from germline, CDR1 is MNHEY and CDR2 is SVGEGT.

The rearrangement uses TRBV9 and TRBJ2-5; 7 bases map to TRBD1. Germline values: CDR1 SGDLS, CDR2 YYNGEE. The V gene end was trimmed by 4 bases and the J gene end by 1 base; junction bases not matched to a gene: 7. The CDR3 contains 15 residues. CDR3 sequence (DNA): TGTGCCAGCAGCAGTAATACAGGGGCCCAAGAGACCCAGTACTTC. The encoded protein is CASSSNTGAQETQYF.

V gene TRBV5-1 combines with J gene TRBJ1-1; D not certain. Trimming stripped 2 bases from V and 1 base from J, with 9 bases between. Germline V CDR1 and CDR2: SGHRS, YFSETQ. The CDR3 consists of 14 residues. The CDR3 DNA reads TGCGCCAGCAGCTTCGACGGAGGGAACACTGAAGCTTTCTTT. Amino acid sequence: CASSFDGGNTEAFF.

This clonotype was counted ten times or more. This chain links TRBV15 with TRBJ2-7; the D is unclear. The CDR3 has 13 amino acids. Trimming cost V 0 bases and J 6 bases, with 9 bases left between them. Germline CDR1 and CDR2: LNHNV and YYDKDF (reference sequence). CDR3 nucleotide sequence: TGTGCCACCAGCAGAGACCCCCGTGGCGAGCAGTACTTC. Its protein product is CATSRDPRGEQYF.

This clonotype was recorded many times. CDR3 nucleotide sequence: TGTGCCAGCAGTTTAATAGTCGGCAATATGAACACTGAAGCTTTCTTT. Protein: CASSLIVGNMNTEAFF. The chain joins TRBV27 to TRBJ1-1; D is ambiguous. Germline loops: CDR1 MNHEY, CDR2 SMNVEV (reference sequence). The CDR3 extends over 16 amino acids. Trimming took off 2 bases at V and 0 bases at J, with 13 bases between the two ends.

This clonotype was seen ten or more times. V usage is TRBV2 and J usage is TRBJ1-2, with no clear D. The CDR3 is 11 amino acids. V lost 6 bases and J 2 bases, leaving 4 bases between the germline ends. Germline CDR1 SNHLY, CDR2 FYNNEI. CDR3 in amino acids: CASRQNYGYTF. As DNA, the CDR3 is TGTGCCAGCAGGCAGAACTATGGCTACACCTTC.

This rearrangement joins TRBV6-2 or TRBV6-3 to TRBJ1-5; D may be TRBD1 (5 bases). This CDR3 is built from 12 residues. CDR1 is MNHEY and CDR2 is SVGEGT in the germline V gene. Between the trimmed V and J ends, which lost 5 bases and 10 bases, there was a span of 12 bases. As DNA, the CDR3 is TGTGCCAGCAGTCCTCCGGGGCGCCCCCAGCATTTT. Its translation is CASSPPGRPQHF.

This clonotype has only one observation. A much larger clone lies a single base off, so this may be a read error. The genes are TRBV5-6 and TRBJ2-2; no reliable D call. Trimming removed 2 bases from V and 3 bases from J, with 14 bases in between. The CDR3 has 16 residues. Germline CDR1 is SGHDT and CDR2 is YYEEEE. CDR3 bases: TGTGCCAGCAGCTTCAAGGGCCCAGTGTACACCGGGGAGCTGTTTTTT. Protein product: CASSFKGPVYTGELFF.

This clonotype occurred many times. The J gene is TRBJ2-2, the V gene TRBV4-3; D remains unclear. V was trimmed by 1 base and J by 5 bases, leaving 8 bases between them. The CDR3 runs to 14 residues. CDR1 and CDR2 (germline): LGHNA, YSLEER. The CDR3 sequence is CASSQAPRTGELFF. CDR3 DNA sequence: TGCGCCAGCAGCCAAGCTCCGAGGACCGGGGAGCTGTTTTTT.

The chain combines TRBV28 with TRBJ2-2, with 9 positions matching TRBD1. Germline assignment: CDR1 MDHEN and CDR2 SYDVKM. The ends lost 6 bases at V and 5 bases at J; junction bases unmatched: 13. This CDR3 is built from 17 residues. DNA of the CDR3: TGTGCCAGCAGGGACCTACCGGGACAGGGTTTGACCGGGGAGCTGTTTTTT. Protein: CASRDLPGQGLTGELFF.

This clonotype was recorded many times. The chain uses TRBV20-1 and TRBJ2-7; TRBD2 matches at 9 bases. J lost 3 bases, V lost 1 base, and 4 bases had no gene match. This CDR3 is built from 14 residues. Germline values: CDR1 DFQATT, CDR2 SNEGSKA (reference sequence). This chain's CDR3 is CSARVASGIYEQYF. CDR3 coding DNA: TGCAGTGCTAGAGTAGCTAGCGGGATCTACGAGCAGTACTTC.

This clonotype was observed at least ten times. J is TRBJ2-7 and V is TRBV7-8; perhaps TRBD1 as D (6 bases). V gave up 5 bases and J gave up 5 bases, with 22 bases separating them. The CDR3 spans 16 residues. Germline-derived CDR1 and CDR2 are SGHVS and FQNEAQ. The CDR3: CASSLRWGQRVNEQYF. CDR3 coding DNA: TGTGCCAGCAGCCTGAGGTGGGGGCAGCGAGTTAACGAGCAGTACTTC.

V usage is TRBV6-1 and J usage is TRBJ2-7, with D hard to call. Between the trimmed V and J ends, which lost 4 bases and 6 bases, there was a span of 13 bases. The CDR3 runs 13 residues. Looked up from germline, CDR1 is MNHNS and CDR2 is SASEGT. CDR3 bases: TGTGCCAGCAGTGTATCCCAGGCCGCCGAGCAGTACTTC. Translation gives CASSVSQAAEQYF.

Worth noting for this clonotype: Since a much larger clone is just one base distant, this may be a read error. The chain combines TRBV30 with TRBJ1-2; D not resolved. The germline V and J ends were trimmed by 5 bases and 13 bases, with 26 bases remaining between them. CDR1 is GTSNPN and CDR2 is SVGIG in the germline V gene (reference sequence). The CDR3 is 14 residues long. This CDR3 reads CAWSRADTNYGRTF. CDR3 coding DNA: TGTGCCTGGTCCCGGGCAGATACTAACTATGGCCGCACCTTC.

This rearrangement joins TRBV6-1 to TRBJ2-7; tentative D call: TRBD2 (5 bases). The germline gives CDR1 MNHNS, CDR2 SASEGT. The germline V and J ends were trimmed by 4 bases and 4 bases, with 14 bases remaining between them. The CDR3 is 14 amino acids. CDR3 in DNA: TGTGCCAGCAGTGTAGCGCTGGGTCCTTACGAGCAGTACTTC. Translated: CASSVALGPYEQYF.

Only a few counts were recorded for this clonotype. This rearrangement joins TRBV21-1 to TRBJ2-2; the DNA was not used to check the table's D call, TRBD1. TRBV21-1 is a recognized pseudogene. The CDR3 totals 20 residues. The CDR3 DNA reads as TGTGCCAGCAGCACCCCCCGGGAAGGGGGCCCCCAGCGTGGTGGCGGGGAGCTGTTTTTT. Its translation is CASSTPREGGPQRGGGELFF.

The sample holds a few counts of this clonotype. This chain links TRBV6-5 with TRBJ1-1; weak D call: TRBD1 (5 bases). Between the trimmed V and J ends, which lost 6 bases and 6 bases, there was a span of 17 bases. CDR1 is MNHEY and CDR2 is SVGAGI in the germline V gene. The CDR3 consists of 14 residues. The chain's CDR3 is CASRYPGQGAEAFF. CDR3 in DNA: TGTGCCAGCAGGTACCCGGGGCAGGGCGCTGAAGCTTTCTTT.

There are many counts of this clonotype. CDR3 nucleotides: TGTGCCACCAGCCTTCTCTTAGGGGCCGGAGAGACCCAGTACTTC. Its translation is CATSLLLGAGETQYF. The chain has TRBV15 and TRBJ2-5, with D perhaps TRBD1 (5 bases). This CDR3 is 15 amino acids long. V was clipped by 5 bases and J by 4 bases, with 17 bases between them. Germline V lookup: CDR1 LNHNV, CDR2 YYDKDF (reference sequence).

This clonotype was detected ten times or more. V is TRBV11-2 and J is TRBJ1-2; D perhaps matches TRBD1 (6 bases). The length of the CDR3 is 15 residues. Trimming removed 8 bases at V and 6 bases at J, with 22 bases between. CDR1 is SGHAT, CDR2 FQNNGV, per germline. The CDR3, as DNA: TGTGCCAGCGGAGCGCCAGGGACACCCTATGATGGCTACACCTTC. It codes for CASGAPGTPYDGYTF.